This TCR beta chain emerged from a study of T cell responses to AZD1222 COVID-19 vaccine. Regarding the study as a whole: After the peak T cell response, and only then, were repertoires sampled. Clonal diversity may have been underestimated, and the donors were mostly white British, with more females than males. Close to half of spike-specific TCRs reportedly recognize unmutated variant regions.

CDR1 is MNHEY, CDR2 SVGEGT, per germline. This CDR3 comprises 15 residues. Losses at the gene ends were 2 bases for V and 7 bases for J; bases not matched to a gene: 4. A note on this clone: Its target is unknown.

Clones were sequenced by immunoSEQ multiplex PCR, and TCRdb holds only the in-frame ones, with some missing. Among some 100,000 clones listed, approximately 90% were seen once. Specimen: peripheral blood, collected 28 days after the second AZD1222 dose. V usage is TRBV6-2 or TRBV6-3 and J usage is TRBJ2-3, with 12 bases lining up with TRBD2. This TCR derives from an adult who received the AZD1222 COVID-19 vaccine. The CDR3 region is CASSYGLAGPNTQYF. CDR3 coding DNA: TGTGCCAGCAGTTACGGACTAGCGGGACCAAATACGCAGTATTTT.